One and the same sample provided the 15 T cell receptor beta chains below, sequenced in a study of T-cell reconstitution after alpha-beta-depleted transplantation in children. Preparing the TCRbeta library involved the use of unique molecular identifiers. Using its own MiXCR run on the PCR reads, TCRdb lists one record per CDR3 protein. Here the sample spans about 610,000 distinct CDR3 sequences, approximately 10% being singletons. The sequenced sample was PBMCs from the stem cell graft donor, obtained from the stem cell graft. The source of these receptors is a human donor who donated a stem cell graft to a child with acute myeloid leukemia.

This chain connects TRBV12-3 or TRBV12-4 to TRBJ2-7; weak D call: TRBD2 (6 bases). The CDR3 contains 14 residues. Trimming shortened V by 2 bases and J by 6 bases, and 14 bases separated the two germline ends. The CDR3 bases are TGTGCCAGCAGTTTATTCACGGGAGCGGGCGAGCAGTACTTC. This sequence encodes CASSLFTGAGEQYF.

In its sample, this clonotype was seen a few times. The chain recombines TRBV7-8 with TRBJ2-2; D is tentatively TRBD1 or TRBD2 (5 bases each). CDR1 is SGHVS and CDR2 is FQNEAQ in the germline V gene. The V end was cut by 5 bases, the J end by 3 bases, with 16 bases between. This CDR3 has 16 residues. The CDR3 reads CASSLLRRGDTGELFF. For the CDR3, the DNA is TGTGCCAGCAGCCTACTCAGGAGAGGGGACACCGGGGAGCTGTTTTTT.

This clonotype was counted ten times or more. The CDR3 DNA follows: TGTGCCAGCAGCGTGGCCTTCAGGAACACCGGGGAGCTGTTTTTT. It codes for CASSVAFRNTGELFF. The chain has TRBV7-2 and TRBJ2-2, with D hard to call. CDR3 length: 15 amino acids. Germline V gene sequence: CDR1 SGHTA, CDR2 FQGNSA. V was shortened by 5 bases and J by 1 base, with 11 bases between the two germline ends.

This clonotype was counted between two and nine times. The rearrangement joins TRBV4-1 to TRBJ1-3, with a possible D match to TRBD1 (5 bases). V was shortened by 3 bases and J by 4 bases, with 13 bases between the two germline ends. This CDR3 is 15 amino acids long. CDR1 MGHRA and CDR2 YSYEKL come from the germline V gene. CDR3 in amino acids: CASSHAVKGGNTIYF. CDR3 in DNA: TGCGCCAGCAGCCATGCCGTTAAGGGGGGAAACACCATATATTTT.

In this sample, this clonotype turned up a few times. The gene calls are TRBV21-1 and TRBJ2-4; the D call in the table, TRBD1, was not verified against the DNA. TRBV21-1 has pseudogene status. This CDR3 has 18 residues. CDR3 protein: CASSTRPGQCIAKNIQYF. In nucleotides, the CDR3 is TGTGCCAGCAGCACTCGACCGGGACAATGTATCGCCAAAAACATTCAGTACTTC.

This chain connects TRBV19 to TRBJ1-1, with D possibly matching TRBD1 (5 bases). The CDR3 loop spans 18 amino acids. Germline V lookup: CDR1 LNHDA, CDR2 SQIVND (reference sequence). V was pared by 0 bases and J by 2 bases, with 19 bases between. CDR3 sequence (DNA): TGTGCCAGTAGTATAGATCCTCCAGGTTTGGGGGGAAACACTGAAGCTTTCTTT. This translates into CASSIDPPGLGGNTEAFF.

This chain connects TRBV3-1 to TRBJ2-3, with 9 bases matching TRBD2. The V segment lost 0 bases and the J segment 4 bases; nucleotides outside the gene matches: 8. CDR3 length: 17 residues. Germline CDR1 LGHDT, CDR2 YNNKEL (reference sequence). Here the CDR3 DNA reads TGTGCCAGCAGCCAAGAAGGAGTAGCGGGAGACCCAGATACGCAGTATTTT. Protein sequence: CASSQEGVAGDPDTQYF.

This chain links TRBV28 with TRBJ2-7, with TRBD2 matching over 10 bases. The CDR3 totals 13 residues. From germline, CDR1 is MDHEN and CDR2 SYDVKM. V dropped 6 bases and J dropped 6; count of bases not matched to a gene: 5. CDR3 bases: TGTGCCAGCAGAGCGGGAGGGCCCGGCGAGCAGTACTTC. Its translation: CASRAGGPGEQYF. Together with reference TRBV28 and TRBJ2-7, the CDR3 gives the full variable domain: DVKVTQSSRYLVKRTGEKVFLECVQDMDHENMFWYRQDPGLGLRLIYFSYDVKMKEKGDIPEGYSVSREKKERFSLILESASTNQTSMYLCASRAGGPGEQYFGPGTRLTVT.

This clonotype was counted at least ten times. V usage is TRBV6-5 and J usage is TRBJ2-7, with D hard to call. The CDR3 has 12 residues. Trimming removed 6 bases from V and 2 bases from J, with 8 bases in between. Germline CDR1 reads MNHEY; CDR2 reads SVGAGI. DNA for the CDR3: TGTGCCAGCAGCGGGCCTACCTACGAGCAGTACTTC. Protein sequence: CASSGPTYEQYF.

This clonotype was counted many times. V usage is TRBV4-2 and J usage is TRBJ2-6; D gene uncertain. V was clipped by 4 bases and J by 8 bases, with 12 bases between them. CDR1 is LGHNA and CDR2 is YNFKEQ in the germline V gene. This CDR3 comprises 14 residues. The CDR3 region has the DNA TGTGCCAGCAGCCCCAGTCAGGCCACCAACGTCCTGACTTTC. Amino acid sequence: CASSPSQATNVLTF.

In its sample, this clonotype was seen many times. The rearrangement joins TRBV6-5 to TRBJ2-3, with TRBD1 as a possible D gene (5 bases). V was trimmed by 11 bases and J by 3 bases, leaving 15 bases between them. Germline assignment: CDR1 MNHEY and CDR2 SVGAGI. This CDR3 region has 13 residues. In nucleotides, the CDR3 is TGTGCCGCAGGGTACTACCTTACAGATACGCAGTATTTT. It is translated as CAAGYYLTDTQYF.

This clonotype was seen a handful of times. The V and J genes are TRBV5-1 and TRBJ2-1; no clear D. The CDR3 loop spans 15 amino acids. The V gene lost 0 bases and the J gene lost 5 bases, with 12 bases spanning the gap. Germline V CDR1 and CDR2: SGHRS, YFSETQ. The CDR3 nucleotides are TGCGCCAGCAGCTTGGCGCAGGAAGTCCACAATGAGCAGTTCTTC. Protein sequence: CASSLAQEVHNEQFF.

This clonotype has just a few counts. The genes are TRBV4-3 and TRBJ1-2; D unresolved. Trimming took 1 base from V and 6 from J, leaving 9 bases between them. Germline values: CDR1 LGHNA, CDR2 YSLEER. The CDR3 is 13 residues long. Here the CDR3 reads CASSQGGDNGYTF. The CDR3 bases are TGCGCCAGCAGCCAAGGAGGAGATAATGGCTACACCTTC.

V and J are TRBV27 and TRBJ1-1; 7 bases align to TRBD1. The CDR3 is made up of 15 amino acids. The germline gives CDR1 MNHEY, CDR2 SMNVEV (reference sequence). V lost 4 bases to trimming and J lost 1 base; unmatched junction nucleotides: 6. Here the CDR3 reads CASSYSGQWNTEAFF. The CDR3 bases are TGTGCCAGCAGTTATTCGGGACAGTGGAACACTGAAGCTTTCTTT.

There are a few counts of this clonotype. The chain recombines TRBV29-1 with TRBJ1-6, with no clear D. The length of the CDR3 is 13 residues. Germline lookup yields CDR1 SQVTM and CDR2 ANQGSEA. V was trimmed by 6 bases and J by 3 bases, leaving 9 bases between them. The CDR3 spells CSVLEFYNSPLHF. The CDR3 bases are TGCAGCGTACTGGAATTCTATAATTCACCCCTCCACTTT.